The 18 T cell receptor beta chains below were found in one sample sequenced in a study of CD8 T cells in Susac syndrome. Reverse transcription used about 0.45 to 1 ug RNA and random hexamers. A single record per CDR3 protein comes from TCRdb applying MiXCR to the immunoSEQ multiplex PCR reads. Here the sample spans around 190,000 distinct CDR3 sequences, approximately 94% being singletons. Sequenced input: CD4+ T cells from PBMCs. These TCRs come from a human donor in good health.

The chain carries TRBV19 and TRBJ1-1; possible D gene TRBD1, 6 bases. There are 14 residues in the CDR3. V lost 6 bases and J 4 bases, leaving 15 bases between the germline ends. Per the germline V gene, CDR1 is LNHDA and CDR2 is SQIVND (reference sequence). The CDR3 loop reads CASRKQGLSTEAFF. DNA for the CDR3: TGTGCCAGTAGAAAACAGGGTCTGAGCACTGAAGCTTTCTTT.

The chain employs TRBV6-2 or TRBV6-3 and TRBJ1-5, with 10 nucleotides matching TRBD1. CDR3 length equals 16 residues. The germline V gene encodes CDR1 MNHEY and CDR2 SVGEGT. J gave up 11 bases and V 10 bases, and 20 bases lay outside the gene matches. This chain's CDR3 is CATINRDRGHQGTQHF. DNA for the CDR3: TGTGCCACGATAAACCGGGACAGGGGCCACCAAGGGACCCAGCATTTT.

The CDR3 sequence is CASSWGVNQPQHF. The DNA of the CDR3 is TGTGCCAGCAGTTGGGGGGTAAATCAGCCCCAGCATTTT. This sequence joins TRBV28 and TRBJ1-5, with D possibly matching TRBD1 (5 bases). Per the germline V gene, CDR1 is MDHEN and CDR2 is SYDVKM. The germline V and J ends were trimmed by 4 bases and 4 bases, with 8 bases remaining between them. The length of the CDR3 is 13 residues.

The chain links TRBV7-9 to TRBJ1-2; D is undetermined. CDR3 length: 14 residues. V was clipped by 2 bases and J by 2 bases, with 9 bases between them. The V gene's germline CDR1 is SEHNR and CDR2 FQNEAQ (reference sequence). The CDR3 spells CASSLLGTNYGYTF. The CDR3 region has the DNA TGTGCCAGCAGCTTACTCGGCACCAACTATGGCTACACCTTC.

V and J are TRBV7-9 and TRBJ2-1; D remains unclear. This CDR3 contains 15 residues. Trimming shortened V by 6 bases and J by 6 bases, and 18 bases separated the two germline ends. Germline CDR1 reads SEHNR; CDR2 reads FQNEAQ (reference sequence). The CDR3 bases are TGTGCCAGCAGTTGGATAGCATTGGGTAGCAATGAGCAGTTCTTC. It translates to CASSWIALGSNEQFF.

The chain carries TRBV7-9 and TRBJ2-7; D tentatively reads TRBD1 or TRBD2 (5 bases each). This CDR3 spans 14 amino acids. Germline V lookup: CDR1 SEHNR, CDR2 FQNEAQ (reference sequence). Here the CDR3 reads CANSGPDTFYEQYV. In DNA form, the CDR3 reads TGTGCCAACAGCGGACCGGACACGTTTTACGAGCAGTACGTC.

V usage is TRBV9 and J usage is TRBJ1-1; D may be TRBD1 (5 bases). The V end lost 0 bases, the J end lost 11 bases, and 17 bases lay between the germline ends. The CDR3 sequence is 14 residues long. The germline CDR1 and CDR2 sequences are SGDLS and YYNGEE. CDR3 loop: CASSVAAAAGNAFF. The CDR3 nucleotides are TGTGCCAGCAGCGTAGCGGCGGCTGCAGGGAACGCTTTCTTT.

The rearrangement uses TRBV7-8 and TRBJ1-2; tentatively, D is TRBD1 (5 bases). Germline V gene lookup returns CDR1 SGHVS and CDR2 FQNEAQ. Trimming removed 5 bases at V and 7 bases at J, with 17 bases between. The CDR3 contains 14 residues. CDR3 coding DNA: TGTGCCAGCAGCCCCGTGGGAGGGACGGGTGGCTACACCTTC. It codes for CASSPVGGTGGYTF. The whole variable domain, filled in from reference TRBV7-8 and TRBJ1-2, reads GAGVSQSPRYKVAKRGQDVALRCDPISGHVSLFWYQQALGQGPEFLTYFQNEAQLDKSGLPSDRFFAERPEGSVSTLKIQRTQQEDSAVYLCASSPVGGTGGYTFGSGTRLTVV.

CDR3 nucleotides: TGTGCCAGCGGATACCGGGGACTAGCGGGGGGGCGCGAGCAGTACGTC. Its protein product is CASGYRGLAGGREQYV. The rearrangement links TRBV5-4 to TRBJ2-7; 16 bases line up with TRBD2. The CDR3 is 16 residues long. Per germline, CDR1 SGHNT and CDR2 YYREEE (reference sequence). V was pared by 7 bases and J by 6 bases, with 10 bases of the junction left unmatched.

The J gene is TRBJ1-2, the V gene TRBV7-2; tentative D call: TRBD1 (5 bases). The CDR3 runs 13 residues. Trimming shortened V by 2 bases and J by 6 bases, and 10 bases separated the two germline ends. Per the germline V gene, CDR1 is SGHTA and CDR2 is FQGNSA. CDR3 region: CASSLYTGDGYTF. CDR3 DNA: TGTGCCAGCAGCTTATACACGGGGGATGGCTACACCTTC.

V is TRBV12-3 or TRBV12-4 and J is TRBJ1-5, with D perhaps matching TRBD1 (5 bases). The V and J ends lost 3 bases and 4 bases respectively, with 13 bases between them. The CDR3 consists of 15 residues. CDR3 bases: TGTGCCAGCAGTTTCGACAGCCTAAGAAATCAGCCCCAGCATTTT. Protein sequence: CASSFDSLRNQPQHF.

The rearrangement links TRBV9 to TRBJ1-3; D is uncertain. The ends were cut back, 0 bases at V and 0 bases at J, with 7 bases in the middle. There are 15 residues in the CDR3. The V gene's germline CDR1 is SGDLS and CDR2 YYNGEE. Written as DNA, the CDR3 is TGTGCCAGCAGCGTAGCTGAGGTCTCTGGAAACACCATATATTTT. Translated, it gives CASSVAEVSGNTIYF.

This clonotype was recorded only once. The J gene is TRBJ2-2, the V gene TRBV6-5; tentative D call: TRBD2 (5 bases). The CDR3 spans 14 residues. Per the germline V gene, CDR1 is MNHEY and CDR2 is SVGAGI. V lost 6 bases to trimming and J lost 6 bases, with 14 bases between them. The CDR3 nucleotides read TGTGCCAGCAGAGCCACGGGAAGGTCCGGGGAGCTGTTTTTT. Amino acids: CASRATGRSGELFF.

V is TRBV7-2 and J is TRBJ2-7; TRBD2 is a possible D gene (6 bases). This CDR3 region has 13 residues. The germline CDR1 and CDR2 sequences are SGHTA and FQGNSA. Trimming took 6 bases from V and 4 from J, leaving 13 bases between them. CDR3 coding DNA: TGTGCCAGCAGTTCGGGGACTGGATACGAGCAGTACGTC. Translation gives CASSSGTGYEQYV.

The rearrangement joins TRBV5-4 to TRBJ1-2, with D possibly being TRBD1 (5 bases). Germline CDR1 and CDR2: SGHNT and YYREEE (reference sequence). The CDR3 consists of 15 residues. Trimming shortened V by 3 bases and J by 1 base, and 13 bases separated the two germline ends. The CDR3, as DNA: TGTGCCAGCAGCTCCGAGCCGACAGATAACTATGGCTACACCTTC. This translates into CASSSEPTDNYGYTF.

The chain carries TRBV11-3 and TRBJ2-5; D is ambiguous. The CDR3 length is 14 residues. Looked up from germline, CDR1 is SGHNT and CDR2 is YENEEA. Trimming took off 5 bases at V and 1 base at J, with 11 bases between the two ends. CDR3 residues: CASSPDAAQETQYF. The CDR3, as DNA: TGTGCCAGCAGCCCTGATGCCGCCCAAGAGACCCAGTACTTC.

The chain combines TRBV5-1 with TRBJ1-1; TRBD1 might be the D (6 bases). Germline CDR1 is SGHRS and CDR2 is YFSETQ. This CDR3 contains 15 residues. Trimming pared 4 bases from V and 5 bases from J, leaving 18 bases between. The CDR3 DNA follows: TGCGCCAGCAGCCTCTGGGTAGGACAGTTTACTGAAGCTTTCTTT. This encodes CASSLWVGQFTEAFF.

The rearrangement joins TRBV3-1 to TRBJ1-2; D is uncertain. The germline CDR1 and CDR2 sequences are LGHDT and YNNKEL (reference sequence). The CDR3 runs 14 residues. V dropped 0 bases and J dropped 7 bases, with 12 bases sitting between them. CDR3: CASSQDTGSGGYTF. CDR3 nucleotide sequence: TGTGCCAGCAGCCAAGATACTGGGTCAGGTGGCTACACCTTC.